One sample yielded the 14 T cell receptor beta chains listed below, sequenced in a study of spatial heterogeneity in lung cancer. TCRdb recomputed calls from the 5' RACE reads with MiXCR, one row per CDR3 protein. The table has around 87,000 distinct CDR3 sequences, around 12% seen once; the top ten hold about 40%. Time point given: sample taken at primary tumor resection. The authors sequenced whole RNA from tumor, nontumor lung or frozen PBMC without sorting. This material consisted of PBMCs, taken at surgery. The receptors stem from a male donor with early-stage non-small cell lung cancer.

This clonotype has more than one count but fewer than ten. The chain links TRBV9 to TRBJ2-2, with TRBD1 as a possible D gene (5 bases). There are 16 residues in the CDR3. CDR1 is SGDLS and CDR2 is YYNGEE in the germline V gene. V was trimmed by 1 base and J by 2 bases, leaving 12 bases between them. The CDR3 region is CASSVTGPLNTGELFF. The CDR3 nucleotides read TGTGCCAGCAGCGTAACAGGACCCCTAAACACCGGGGAGCTGTTTTTT.

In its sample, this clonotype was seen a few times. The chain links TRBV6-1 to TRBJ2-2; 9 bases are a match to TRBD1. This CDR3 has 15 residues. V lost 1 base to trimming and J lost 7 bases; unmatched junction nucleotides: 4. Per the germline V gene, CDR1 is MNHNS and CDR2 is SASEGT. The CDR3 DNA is TGTGCCAGCAGTGAAGACAGGGGGCGAAGCGGGGAGCTGTTTTTT. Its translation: CASSEDRGRSGELFF.

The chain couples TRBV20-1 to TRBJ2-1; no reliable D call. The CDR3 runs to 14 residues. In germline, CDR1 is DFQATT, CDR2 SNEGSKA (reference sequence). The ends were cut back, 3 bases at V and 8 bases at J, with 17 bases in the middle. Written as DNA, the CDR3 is TGCAGTGCTAGTAAGAATTACCGAATTGATGAGCAGTTCTTC. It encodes CSASKNYRIDEQFF.

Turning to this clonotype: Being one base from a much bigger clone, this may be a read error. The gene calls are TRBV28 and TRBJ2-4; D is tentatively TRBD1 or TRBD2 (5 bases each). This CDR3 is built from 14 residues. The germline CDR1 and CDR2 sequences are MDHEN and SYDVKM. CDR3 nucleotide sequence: TGTGCCAGCAGCAGGTCTCAGGGAGAAAACATTCAGAACTTC. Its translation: CASSRSQGENIQNF.

CDR3 residues: CASSSQEAGRDEKLFF. The CDR3 DNA reads TGTGCCAGCAGTTCCCAGGAAGCAGGGAGGGATGAAAAACTGTTTTTT. The chain carries TRBV28 and TRBJ1-4, with TRBD1 as a possible D gene (5 bases). The CDR3 runs 16 residues. The germline CDR1 and CDR2 sequences are MDHEN and SYDVKM. V was clipped by 4 bases and J by 6 bases, with 18 bases between them.

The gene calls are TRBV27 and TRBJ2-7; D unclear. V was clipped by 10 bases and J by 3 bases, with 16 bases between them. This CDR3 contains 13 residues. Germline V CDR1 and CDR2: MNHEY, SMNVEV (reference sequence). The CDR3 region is CATFSPGGYEQYF. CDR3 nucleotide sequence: TGTGCCACTTTCTCTCCGGGCGGCTACGAGCAGTACTTC.

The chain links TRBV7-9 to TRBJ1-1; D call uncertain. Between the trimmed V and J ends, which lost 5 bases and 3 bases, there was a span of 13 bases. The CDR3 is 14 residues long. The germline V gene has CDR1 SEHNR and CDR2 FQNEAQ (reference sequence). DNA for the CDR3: TGTGCCAGCAGCCCCCGGGCGCCATACACTGAAGCTTTCTTT. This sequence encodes CASSPRAPYTEAFF.

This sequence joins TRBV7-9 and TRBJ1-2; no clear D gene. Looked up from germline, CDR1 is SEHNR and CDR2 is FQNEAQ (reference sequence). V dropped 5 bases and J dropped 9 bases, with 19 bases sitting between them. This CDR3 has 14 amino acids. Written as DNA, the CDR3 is TGTGCCAGCAGCCCCCTTCCCCCTCCACTCAGCTACACCTTC. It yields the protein CASSPLPPPLSYTF.

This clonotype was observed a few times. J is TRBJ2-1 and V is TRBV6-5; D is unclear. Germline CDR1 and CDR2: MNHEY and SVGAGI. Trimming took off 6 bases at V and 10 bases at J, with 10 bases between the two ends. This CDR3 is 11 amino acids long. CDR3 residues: CASRAGREQFF. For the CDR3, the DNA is TGTGCCAGCAGGGCAGGCAGGGAGCAGTTCTTC.

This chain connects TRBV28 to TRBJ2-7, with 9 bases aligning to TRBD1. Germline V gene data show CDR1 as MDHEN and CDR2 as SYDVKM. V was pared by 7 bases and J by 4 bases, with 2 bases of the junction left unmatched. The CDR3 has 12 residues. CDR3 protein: CASKTGGYEQYF. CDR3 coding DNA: TGTGCCAGCAAGACAGGGGGGTACGAGCAGTACTTC.

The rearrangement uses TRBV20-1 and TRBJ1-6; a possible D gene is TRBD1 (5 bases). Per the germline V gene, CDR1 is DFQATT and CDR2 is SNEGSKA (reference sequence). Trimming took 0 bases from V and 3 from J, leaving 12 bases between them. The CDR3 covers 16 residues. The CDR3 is CSARERGQIYNSPLHF. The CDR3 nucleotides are TGCAGTGCTAGAGAGAGGGGTCAAATCTATAATTCACCCCTCCACTTT.

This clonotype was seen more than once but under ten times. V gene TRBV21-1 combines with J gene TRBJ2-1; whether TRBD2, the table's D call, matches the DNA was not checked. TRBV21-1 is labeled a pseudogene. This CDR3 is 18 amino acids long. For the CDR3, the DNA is TGTGCCAGCAGCCCCGGGACTAGCGGAATTTGCTCCTACAATGAGCAGTTCTTC. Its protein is CASSPGTSGICSYNEQFF.

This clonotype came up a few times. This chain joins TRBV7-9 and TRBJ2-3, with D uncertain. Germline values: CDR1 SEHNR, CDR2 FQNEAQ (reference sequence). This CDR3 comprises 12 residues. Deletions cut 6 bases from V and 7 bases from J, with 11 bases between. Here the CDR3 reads CASSSTPNTQYF. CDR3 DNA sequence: TGTGCCAGCAGTTCTACCCCGAATACGCAGTATTTT.

The chain's CDR3 is CASNRRGRSTDTQYF. In DNA form, the CDR3 reads TGTGCCAGCAACAGGAGGGGGCGTAGCACAGATACGCAGTATTTT. The V gene is TRBV6-6, the J gene TRBJ2-3, with D possibly TRBD1 on 7 matching bases. Between the trimmed V and J ends, which lost 7 bases and 0 bases, there was a span of 14 bases. The CDR3 consists of 15 residues. Germline-derived CDR1 and CDR2 are MNHNY and SVGAGI (reference sequence).